This T cell receptor beta chain was recovered during a study of blood T cells in healthy people across ages. The study's findings and limits: Donor CMV infection status was unknown, possibly confounding age-related changes in expanded clonotypes. No conclusive comparison of naive versus antigen-experienced cells was possible with unsorted PBMCs. Fewer expanded clones and more diversity marked long-lived versus aged donors.

This clonotype was recorded at least ten times. Its cognate antigen is unknown. The germline V and J ends were trimmed by 0 bases and 0 bases, with 5 bases remaining between them. The germline CDR1 and CDR2 sequences are SGHRS and YFSETQ. The CDR3 covers 14 residues. A second PCR, run for about 7 to 11 cycles, used a sample-barcoded 5' primer plus a J-beta primer mix. MiXCR was run by TCRdb on the 5' RACE reads, yielding one entry per CDR3 protein. The sample holds around 1,000,000 distinct CDR3 sequences, roughly a quarter seen once. The same data also went into a second study, on T cells of mothers and their children.

The TCR was taken from a girl aged 2-10 years in good health. The specimen was blood. The chain combines TRBV5-1 with TRBJ2-3; D gene uncertain. CDR3 residues: CASSLGSSTDTQYF. The DNA for the CDR3 is TGCGCCAGCAGCTTGGGGTCCAGCACAGATACGCAGTATTTT.